The TCR beta chain described here comes from a study of T cell responses to AZD1222 COVID-19 vaccine. Findings and limits, study-wide: Among those given AZD1222, only five to seven were seropositive at baseline. Across spike, vaccine-associated CD4 TCRs were found, dominant at 160-218 and 743-854. Reports say nearly half of spike-specific TCRs go after unmutated variant regions. Clonal diversity may have been underestimated in mostly white British donors.

In its sample, this clone was seen once. The antigen is not known. The V end was cut by 3 bases, the J end by 5 bases, with 11 bases between. Germline V gene data show CDR1 as KGHSH and CDR2 as LQKENI. The length of the CDR3 is 14 residues. The data were produced by immunoSEQ multiplex PCR, yet TCRdb's version contains in-frame clones alone and is incomplete. The profile covers some 170,000 clones, with about 87% appearing a single time and around 4.5% taken by the ten largest. This rearrangement joins TRBV18 to TRBJ1-5, with TRBD1 as a possible D gene (6 bases). This specimen consisted of peripheral blood, obtained 28 days after the second dose of the MenACWY control vaccine. This TCR was recovered from an adult who received the MenACWY meningococcal vaccine as a control. This CDR3 is CASSPSRGHQPQHF. Written as DNA, the CDR3 is TGTGCCAGCTCACCCTCCAGGGGCCATCAGCCCCAGCATTTT.